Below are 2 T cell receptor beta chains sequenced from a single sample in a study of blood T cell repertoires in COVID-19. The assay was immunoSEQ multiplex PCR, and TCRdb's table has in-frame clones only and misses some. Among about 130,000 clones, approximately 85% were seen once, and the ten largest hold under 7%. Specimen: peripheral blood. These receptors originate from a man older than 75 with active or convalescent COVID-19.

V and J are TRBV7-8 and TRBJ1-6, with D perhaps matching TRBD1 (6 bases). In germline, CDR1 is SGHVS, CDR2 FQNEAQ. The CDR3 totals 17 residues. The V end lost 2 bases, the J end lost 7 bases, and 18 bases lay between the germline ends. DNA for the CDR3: TGTGCCAGCAGCTTAAGTGGCAGGGGAGTAGGCAATTCACCCCTCCACTTT. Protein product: CASSLSGRGVGNSPLHF.

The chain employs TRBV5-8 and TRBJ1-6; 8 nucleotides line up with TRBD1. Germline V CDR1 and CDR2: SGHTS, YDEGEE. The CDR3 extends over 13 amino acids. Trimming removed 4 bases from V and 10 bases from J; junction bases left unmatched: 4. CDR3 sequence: CASSPTGVSPLHF. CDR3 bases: TGTGCCAGCAGCCCGACAGGGGTCTCACCCCTCCACTTT.